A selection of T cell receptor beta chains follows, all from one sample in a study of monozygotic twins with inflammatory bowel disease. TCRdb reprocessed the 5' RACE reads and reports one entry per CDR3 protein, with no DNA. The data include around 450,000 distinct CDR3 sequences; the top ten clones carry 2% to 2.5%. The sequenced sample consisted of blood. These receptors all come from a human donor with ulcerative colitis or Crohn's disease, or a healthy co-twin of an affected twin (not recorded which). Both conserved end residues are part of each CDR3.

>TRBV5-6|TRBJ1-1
CASSQLVGSEAFF
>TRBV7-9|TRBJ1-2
CASSLPGQEEDGYTF
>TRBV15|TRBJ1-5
CATRLDSNQPQHF
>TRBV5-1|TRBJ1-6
CASSLTGTGDGVGPLHF
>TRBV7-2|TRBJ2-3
CASRPGTGSDTQYF
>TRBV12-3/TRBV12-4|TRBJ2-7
CASSPFGRRYEQYF
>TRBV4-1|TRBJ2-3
CASSQGVELDTQYF
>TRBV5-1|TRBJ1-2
CASSNQGGTNYGYTF
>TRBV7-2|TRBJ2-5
CASSLAWVEETQYF
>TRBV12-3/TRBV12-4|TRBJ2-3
CASSLMREITDTQYF
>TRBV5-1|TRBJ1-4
CASSLDGQVNEKLFF
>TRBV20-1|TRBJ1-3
CSARDDFSGNTIYF
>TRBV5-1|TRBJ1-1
CASSLNGGSGTEAFF
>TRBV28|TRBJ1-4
CASSLLDRSNEKLFF
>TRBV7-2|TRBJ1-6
CASSLEARGSYNSPLHF
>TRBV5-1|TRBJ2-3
CASSLVAGGPADTQYF
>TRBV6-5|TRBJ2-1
CASSSPGLADRDNEQFF
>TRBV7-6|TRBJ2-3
CASSLAEGTDTQYF
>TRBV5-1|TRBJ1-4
CASSLAKLADEKLFF
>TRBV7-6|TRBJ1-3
CASSLAPGVTGNTIYF
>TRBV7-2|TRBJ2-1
CASSYRTTGMNEQFF
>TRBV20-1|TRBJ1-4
CSASTGTHGEKLFF
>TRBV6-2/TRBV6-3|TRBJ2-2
CASSYYPNTGELFF
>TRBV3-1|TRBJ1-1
CASSQGILLRAPNTEAFF
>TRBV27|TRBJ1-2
CASSLSGDGDYGYTF
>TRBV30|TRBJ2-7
CAWTVGLEQYF
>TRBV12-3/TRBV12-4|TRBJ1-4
CASSSGQGITNEKLFF
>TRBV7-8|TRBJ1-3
CANSPAPGSSGDTIYF